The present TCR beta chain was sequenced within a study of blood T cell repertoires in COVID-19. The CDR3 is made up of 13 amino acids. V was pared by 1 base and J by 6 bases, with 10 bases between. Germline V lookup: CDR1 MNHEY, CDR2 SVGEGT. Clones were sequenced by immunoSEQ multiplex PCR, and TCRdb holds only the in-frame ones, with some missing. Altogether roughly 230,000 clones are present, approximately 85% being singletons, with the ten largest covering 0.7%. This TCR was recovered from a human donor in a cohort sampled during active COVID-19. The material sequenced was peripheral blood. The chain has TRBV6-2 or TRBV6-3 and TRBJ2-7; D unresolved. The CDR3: CASSYLQVGEQYF. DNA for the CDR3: TGTGCCAGCAGTTACTTGCAAGTCGGCGAGCAGTACTTC.